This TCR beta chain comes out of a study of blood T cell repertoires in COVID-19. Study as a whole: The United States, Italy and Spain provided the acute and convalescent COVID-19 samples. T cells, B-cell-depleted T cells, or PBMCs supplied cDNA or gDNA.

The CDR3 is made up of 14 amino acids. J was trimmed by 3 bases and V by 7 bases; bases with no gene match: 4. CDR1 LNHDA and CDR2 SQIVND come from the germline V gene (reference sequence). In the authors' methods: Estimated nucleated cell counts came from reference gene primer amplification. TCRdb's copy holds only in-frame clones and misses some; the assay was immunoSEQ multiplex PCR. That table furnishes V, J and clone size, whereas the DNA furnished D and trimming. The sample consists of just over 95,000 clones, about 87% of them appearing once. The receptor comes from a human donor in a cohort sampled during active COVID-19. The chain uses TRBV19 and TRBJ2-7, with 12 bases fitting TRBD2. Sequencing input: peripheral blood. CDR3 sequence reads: CASKTTSGSYEQYF. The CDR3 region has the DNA TGTGCCAGTAAAACGACTAGCGGGAGCTACGAGCAGTACTTC.